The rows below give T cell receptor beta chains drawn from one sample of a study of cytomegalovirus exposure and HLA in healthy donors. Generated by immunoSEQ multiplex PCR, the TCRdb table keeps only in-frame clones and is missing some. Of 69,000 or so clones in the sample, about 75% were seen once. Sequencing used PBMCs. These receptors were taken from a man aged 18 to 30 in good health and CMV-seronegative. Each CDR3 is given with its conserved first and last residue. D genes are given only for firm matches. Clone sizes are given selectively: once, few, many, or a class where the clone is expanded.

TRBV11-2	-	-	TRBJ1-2	TGTGCCAGCAGCACCAGCACAGGGTTCGGTTATGGCTACACCTTC	CASSTSTGFGYGYTF
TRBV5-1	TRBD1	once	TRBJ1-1	TGCGCCAGCAGCTTGGCCGGGACAGGGGGGAACACTGAAGCTTTCTTT	CASSLAGTGGNTEAFF
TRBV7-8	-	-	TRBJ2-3	TGTGCCAGCAGTCTTAGCACAGATACGCAGTATTTT	CASSLSTDTQYF
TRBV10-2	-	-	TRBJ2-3	TGCGCCAGCAGTGATGGGCCGTCTAGCACAGATACGCAGTATTTT	CASSDGPSSTDTQYF
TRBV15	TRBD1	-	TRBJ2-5	TGTGCCACCAGCAGTGGATACAGGGGGAAAGAGACCCAGTACTTC	CATSSGYRGKETQYF
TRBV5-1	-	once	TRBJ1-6	TGCGCCAGCAGCTTGGAGGGGAGGGGTAATTCACCCCTCCACTTT	CASSLEGRGNSPLHF
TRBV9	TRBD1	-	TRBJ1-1	TGTGCCAGCAGCGTATCAGGGGGCGACACTGAAGCTTTCTTT	CASSVSGGDTEAFF
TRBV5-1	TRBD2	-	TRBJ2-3	TGCGCCAGCAGTCCCCTACAGCGGGGAAATACAGATACGCAGTATTTT	CASSPLQRGNTDTQYF
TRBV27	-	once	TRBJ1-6	TGTGCCAGCAGTTTAGTTTCGGGACAAATCTCCTCCTATAATTCACCCCTCCACTTT	CASSLVSGQISSYNSPLHF
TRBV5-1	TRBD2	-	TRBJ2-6	TGCGCCAGCAGCCACCGGACTAGCGCATCGGGGACTGGGGCCAACGTCCTGACTTTC	CASSHRTSASGTGANVLTF
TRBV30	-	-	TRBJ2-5	TGTGCCTGGAGTGTGGGGCACCCGTACCAAGAGACCCAGTACTTC	CAWSVGHPYQETQYF
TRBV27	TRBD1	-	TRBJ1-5	TGTGCCAGCAGAGGACAGGGGGATCAGCCCCAGCATTTT	CASRGQGDQPQHF
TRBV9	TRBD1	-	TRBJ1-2	TGTGCCAGCAGCGCGGGGACAGTCACCCCCTATGGCTACACCTTC	CASSAGTVTPYGYTF
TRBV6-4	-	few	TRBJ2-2	TGTGCCAGCAGTGCAGGGAACACCGGGGAGCTGTTTTTT	CASSAGNTGELFF
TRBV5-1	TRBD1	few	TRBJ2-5	TGCGCCAGCAGCCCGGGGACAGGGCAGTCAGAGACCCAGTACTTC	CASSPGTGQSETQYF
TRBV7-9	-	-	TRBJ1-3	TGTGCCAGCGGCAGAGGAAACACCATATATTTT	CASGRGNTIYF
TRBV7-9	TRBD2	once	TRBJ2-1	TGTGCCAGCAGCTCTCCAGCGGGGAGCTCCTACAATGAGCAGTTCTTC	CASSSPAGSSYNEQFF
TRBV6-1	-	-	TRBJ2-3	TGTGCCAGCAGTTGGGGGGGCCCCGGAGATACGCAGTATTTT	CASSWGGPGDTQYF
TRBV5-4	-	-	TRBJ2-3	TGTGCCAGCAGCTTGGACGGGGTTCTGGGCACAGATACGCAGTATTTT	CASSLDGVLGTDTQYF
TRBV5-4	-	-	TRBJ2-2	TGTGCCAGCAGCTTCCCCCCGTTGGGCGCGAACACCGGGGAGCTGTTTTTT	CASSFPPLGANTGELFF
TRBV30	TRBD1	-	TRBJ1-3	TGTGCCTGGAGCAAGGGACAGGGGGCTTACGGAAACACCATATATTTT	CAWSKGQGAYGNTIYF
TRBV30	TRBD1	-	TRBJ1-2	TGTGCCTGGAGCGGGACAGCTCTACGCTACACCTTC	CAWSGTALRYTF
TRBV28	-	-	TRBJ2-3	TGTGCCAGCAGTTTAATTTCCGGGACAGATACGCAGTATTTT	CASSLISGTDTQYF
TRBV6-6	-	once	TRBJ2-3	TGTGCCAGCAGGCGCCGACAGGTGGATACGCAGTATTTT	CASRRRQVDTQYF
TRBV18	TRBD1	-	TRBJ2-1	TGTGCCAGCTCACCGGGACAGGGAGGCTATGAGCAGTTCTTC	CASSPGQGGYEQFF
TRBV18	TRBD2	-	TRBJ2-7	TGTGCCAGCTCACCAACCCGTAGCGGGTTATCCTACGAGCAGTACTTC	CASSPTRSGLSYEQYF
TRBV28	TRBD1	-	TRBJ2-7	TGTGCCAGCAGTTCCCAAAGAGGGGGCGCTTCCTACGAGCAGTACTTC	CASSSQRGGASYEQYF
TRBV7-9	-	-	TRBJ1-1	TGTGCCAGCAGCTTAGGGACAGACGAACCCCAAGCTTTCTTT	CASSLGTDEPQAFF
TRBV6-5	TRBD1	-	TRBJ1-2	TGTGCCAGCAGTCCCGGACAGGGCAAGAATGGCTACACCTTC	CASSPGQGKNGYTF
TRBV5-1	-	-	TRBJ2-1	TGCGCCAGCAGCTTGACCAGCAATGAGCAGTTCTTC	CASSLTSNEQFF
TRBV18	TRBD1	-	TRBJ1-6	TGTGCCAGCTCACGGGGGACAGGGGCCATTAATTCACCCCTCCACTTT	CASSRGTGAINSPLHF
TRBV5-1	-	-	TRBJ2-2	TGCGCCAGCAGCCTCGCCCGGGACTCCTACACCGGGGAGCTGTTTTTT	CASSLARDSYTGELFF
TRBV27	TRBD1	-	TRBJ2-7	TGTGCCAGCAGACGCTCCGGGACAGGAAACTACGAGCAGTACTTC	CASRRSGTGNYEQYF
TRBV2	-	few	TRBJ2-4	TGTGCCAGCAAAGGACTTATAGCCAAAAACATTCAGTACTTC	CASKGLIAKNIQYF
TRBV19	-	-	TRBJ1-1	TGTGCCAGTAGTATAGGGTCGCAGGGCGTCCGGACTGAAGCTTTCTTT	CASSIGSQGVRTEAFF
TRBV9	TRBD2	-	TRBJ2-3	TGTGCCAGCACCAGTTCTCGGGGGGGTCTGACAGATACGCAGTATTTT	CASTSSRGGLTDTQYF
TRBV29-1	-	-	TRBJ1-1	TGCAGCGTACGAATGGGGGGAAAAGAAGCTTTCTTT	CSVRMGGKEAFF
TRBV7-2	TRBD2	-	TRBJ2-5	TGTGCCAGCAGCTTCCAGCGGGGGGGCGGAGAGACCCAGTACTTC	CASSFQRGGGETQYF
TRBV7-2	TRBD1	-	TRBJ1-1	TGTGCCAGCAGCTTAGTCGCCGGACAGGGAGGCACTGAAGCTTTCTTT	CASSLVAGQGGTEAFF
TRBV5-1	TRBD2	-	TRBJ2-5	TGCGCCAGCAGTCCGGGACTACCTCCCCAAGAGACCCAGTACTTC	CASSPGLPPQETQYF
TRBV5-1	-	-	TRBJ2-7	TGCGCCAGCAGCTTGCGGTACGGGGACTACGAGCAGTACTTC	CASSLRYGDYEQYF
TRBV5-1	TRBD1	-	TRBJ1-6	TGCGCCAGCAGCCTCACCGGGACAGGGAACTCACCCCTCCACTTT	CASSLTGTGNSPLHF
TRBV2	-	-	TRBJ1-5	TGTGCCAGCAATATCGAGAGGAGACAGCCCCAGCATTTT	CASNIERRQPQHF
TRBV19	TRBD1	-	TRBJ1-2	TGTGCCAGCCAGGGGGCATTCTATGGCTACACCTTC	CASQGAFYGYTF
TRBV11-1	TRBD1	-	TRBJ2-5	TGTGCCAGCAGCTTAGTCCAGGGGGTTCAAGAGACCCAGTACTTC	CASSLVQGVQETQYF
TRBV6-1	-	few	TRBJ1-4	TGTGCCAGCAGTGAAGTTAGGCCCGACAGGTCGGAGTATGAAAAACTGTTTTTT	CASSEVRPDRSEYEKLFF
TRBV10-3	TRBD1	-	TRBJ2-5	TGTGCCATCAGCGGACAGGGGAGAGAGACCCAGTACTTC	CAISGQGRETQYF
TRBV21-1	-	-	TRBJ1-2	TGTGCCAGCAGCAAAGTAGTTTGGGGACTAGAGGGCTACACCTTC	CASSKVVWGLEGYTF
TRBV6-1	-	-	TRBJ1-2	TGTGCCAGCAGCCTCTATGGCTACACCTTC	CASSLYGYTF